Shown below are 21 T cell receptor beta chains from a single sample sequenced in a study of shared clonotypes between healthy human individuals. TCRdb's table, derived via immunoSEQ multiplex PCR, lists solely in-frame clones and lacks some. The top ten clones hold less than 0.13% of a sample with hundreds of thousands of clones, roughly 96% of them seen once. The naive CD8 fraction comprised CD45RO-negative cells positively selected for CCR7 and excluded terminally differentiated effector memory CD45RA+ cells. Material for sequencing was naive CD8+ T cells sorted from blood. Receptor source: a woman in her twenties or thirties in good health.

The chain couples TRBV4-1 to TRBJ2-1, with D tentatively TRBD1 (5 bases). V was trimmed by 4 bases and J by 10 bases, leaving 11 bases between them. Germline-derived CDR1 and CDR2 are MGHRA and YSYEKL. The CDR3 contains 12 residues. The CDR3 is CASSLPQGEQFF. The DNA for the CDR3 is TGCGCCAGCAGCCTACCCCAGGGCGAGCAGTTCTTC.

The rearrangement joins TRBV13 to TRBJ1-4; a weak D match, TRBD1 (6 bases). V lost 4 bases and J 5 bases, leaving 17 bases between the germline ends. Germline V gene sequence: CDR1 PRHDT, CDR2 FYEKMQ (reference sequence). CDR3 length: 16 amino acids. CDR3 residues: CASSSAPAGQNEKLFF. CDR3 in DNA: TGTGCCAGCAGCTCCGCCCCCGCCGGACAGAATGAAAAACTGTTTTTT. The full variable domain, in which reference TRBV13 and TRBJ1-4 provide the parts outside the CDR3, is AAGVIQSPRHLIKEKRETATLKCYPIPRHDTVYWYQQGPGQDPQFLISFYEKMQSDKGSIPDRFSAQQFSDYHSELNMSSLELGDSALYFCASSSAPAGQNEKLFFGSGTQLSVL.

The CDR3 sequence is CASSQDGNRGAYNEQFF. The CDR3 coding sequence is TGCGCCAGCAGCCAAGATGGGAACAGGGGAGCGTACAATGAGCAGTTCTTC. The rearrangement uses TRBV4-1 and TRBJ2-1, with 7 bases aligning to TRBD1. J was trimmed by 4 bases and V by 0 bases; bases with no gene match: 9. The V gene's germline CDR1 is MGHRA and CDR2 YSYEKL. This CDR3 region has 17 residues.

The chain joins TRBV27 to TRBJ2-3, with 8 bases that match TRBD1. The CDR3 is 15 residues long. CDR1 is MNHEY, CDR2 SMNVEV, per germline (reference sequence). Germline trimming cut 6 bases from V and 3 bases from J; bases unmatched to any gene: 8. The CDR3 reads CASRRTGRLTDTQYF. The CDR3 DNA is TGTGCCAGCAGAAGGACAGGGAGACTTACAGATACGCAGTATTTT.

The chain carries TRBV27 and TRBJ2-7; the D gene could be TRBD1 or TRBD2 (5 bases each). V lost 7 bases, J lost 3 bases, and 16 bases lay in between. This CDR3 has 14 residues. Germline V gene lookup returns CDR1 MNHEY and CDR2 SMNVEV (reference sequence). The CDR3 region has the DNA TGTGCCAGCACCCCCCGAGGGGCGATCTACGAGCAGTACTTC. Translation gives CASTPRGAIYEQYF.

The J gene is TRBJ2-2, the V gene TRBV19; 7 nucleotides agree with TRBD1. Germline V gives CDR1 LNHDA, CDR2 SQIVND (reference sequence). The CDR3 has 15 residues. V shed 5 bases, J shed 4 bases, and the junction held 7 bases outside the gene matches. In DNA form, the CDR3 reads TGTGCCAGTAGTCCACCGACAGGGAGCACCGGGGAGCTGTTTTTT. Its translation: CASSPPTGSTGELFF.

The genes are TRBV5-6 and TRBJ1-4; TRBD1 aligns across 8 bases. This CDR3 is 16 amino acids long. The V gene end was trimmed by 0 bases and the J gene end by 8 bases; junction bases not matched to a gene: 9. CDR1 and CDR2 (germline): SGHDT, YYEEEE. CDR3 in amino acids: CASSLESAGGWEKLFF. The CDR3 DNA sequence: TGTGCCAGCAGCTTGGAGTCCGCAGGGGGCTGGGAAAAACTGTTTTTT.

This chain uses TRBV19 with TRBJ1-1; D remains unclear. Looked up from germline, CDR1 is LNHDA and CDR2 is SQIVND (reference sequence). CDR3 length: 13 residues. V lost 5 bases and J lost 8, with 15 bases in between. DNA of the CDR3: TGTGCCAGTAGTGTCTGGCTGCTACGAGAAGCTTTCTTT. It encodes CASSVWLLREAFF.

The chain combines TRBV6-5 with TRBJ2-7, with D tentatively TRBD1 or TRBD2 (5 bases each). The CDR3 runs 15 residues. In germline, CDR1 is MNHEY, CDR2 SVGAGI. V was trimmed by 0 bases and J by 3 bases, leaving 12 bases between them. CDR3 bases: TGTGCCAGCAGTTACTCGATCGGGGCAGACTACGAGCAGTACTTC. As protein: CASSYSIGADYEQYF.

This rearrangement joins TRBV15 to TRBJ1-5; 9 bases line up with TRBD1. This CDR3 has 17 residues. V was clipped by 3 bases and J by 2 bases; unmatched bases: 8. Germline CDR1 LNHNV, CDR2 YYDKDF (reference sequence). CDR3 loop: CATSRDRGSMGNQPQHF. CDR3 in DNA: TGTGCCACCAGCAGGGACAGGGGAAGTATGGGCAATCAGCCCCAGCATTTT.

As DNA, the CDR3 is TGTGCCAGCAGCGCAAACCCTCTAAAAACGACAGGGGTGGGTACTGAAGCTTTCTTT. The encoded protein is CASSANPLKTTGVGTEAFF. The chain carries TRBV7-6 and TRBJ1-1, with 8 bases matching TRBD1. Germline-derived CDR1 and CDR2 are SGHVS and FNYEAQ. V dropped 5 bases and J dropped 5; count of bases not matched to a gene: 22. The CDR3 extends over 19 amino acids.

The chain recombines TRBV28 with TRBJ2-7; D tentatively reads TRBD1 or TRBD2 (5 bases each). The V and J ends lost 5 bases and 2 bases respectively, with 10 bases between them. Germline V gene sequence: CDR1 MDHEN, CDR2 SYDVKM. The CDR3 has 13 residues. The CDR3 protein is CASSTGTTYEQYF. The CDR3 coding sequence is TGTGCCAGCAGTACCGGGACCACCTACGAGCAGTACTTC.

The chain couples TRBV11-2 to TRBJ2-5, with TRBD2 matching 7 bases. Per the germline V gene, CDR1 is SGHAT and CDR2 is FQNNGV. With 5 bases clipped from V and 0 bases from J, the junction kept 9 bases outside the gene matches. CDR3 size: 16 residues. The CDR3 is CASSPREGRHQETQYF. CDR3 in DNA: TGTGCCAGCAGCCCAAGGGAGGGCCGCCACCAAGAGACCCAGTACTTC. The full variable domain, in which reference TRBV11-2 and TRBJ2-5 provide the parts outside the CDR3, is EAGVAQSPRYKIIEKRQSVAFWCNPISGHATLYWYQQILGQGPKLLIQFQNNGVVDDSQLPKDRFSAERLKGVDSTLKIQPAKLEDSAVYLCASSPREGRHQETQYFGPGTRLLVL.

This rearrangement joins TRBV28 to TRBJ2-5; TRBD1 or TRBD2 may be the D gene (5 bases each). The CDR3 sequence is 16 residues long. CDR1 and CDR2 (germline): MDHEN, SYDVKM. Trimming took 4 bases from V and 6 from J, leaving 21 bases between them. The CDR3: CASSSPLAAGTQTQYF. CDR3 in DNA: TGTGCCAGCAGTTCCCCTTTAGCAGCTGGGACCCAGACCCAGTACTTC. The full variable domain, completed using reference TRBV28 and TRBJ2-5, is DVKVTQSSRYLVKRTGEKVFLECVQDMDHENMFWYRQDPGLGLRLIYFSYDVKMKEKGDIPEGYSVSREKKERFSLILESASTNQTSMYLCASSSPLAAGTQTQYFGPGTRLLVL.

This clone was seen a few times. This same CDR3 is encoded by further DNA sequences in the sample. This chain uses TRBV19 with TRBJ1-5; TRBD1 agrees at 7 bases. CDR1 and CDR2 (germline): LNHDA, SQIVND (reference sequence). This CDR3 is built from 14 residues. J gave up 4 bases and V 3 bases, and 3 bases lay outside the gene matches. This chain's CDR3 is CASSIRDSNQPQHF. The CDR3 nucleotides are TGTGCCAGTAGTATCCGGGACAGTAATCAGCCCCAGCATTTT. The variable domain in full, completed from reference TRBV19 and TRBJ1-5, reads DGGITQSPKYLFRKEGQNVTLSCEQNLNHDAMYWYRQDPGQGLRLIYYSQIVNDFQKGDIAEGYSVSREKKESFPLTVTSAQKNPTAFYLCASSIRDSNQPQHFGDGTRLSIL.

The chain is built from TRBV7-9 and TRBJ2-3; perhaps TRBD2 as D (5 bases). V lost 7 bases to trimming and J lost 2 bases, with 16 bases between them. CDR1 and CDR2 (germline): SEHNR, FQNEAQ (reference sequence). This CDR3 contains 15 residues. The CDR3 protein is CASKDGLRPTDTQYF. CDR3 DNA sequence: TGTGCCAGCAAGGACGGACTCAGACCCACAGATACGCAGTATTTT.

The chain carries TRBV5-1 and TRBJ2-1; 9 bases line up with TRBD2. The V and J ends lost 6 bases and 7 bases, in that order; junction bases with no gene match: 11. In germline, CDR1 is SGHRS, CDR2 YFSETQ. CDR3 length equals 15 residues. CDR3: CASTLREGRANEQFF. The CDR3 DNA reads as TGCGCCAGCACTCTGCGGGAGGGCCGCGCGAATGAGCAGTTCTTC.

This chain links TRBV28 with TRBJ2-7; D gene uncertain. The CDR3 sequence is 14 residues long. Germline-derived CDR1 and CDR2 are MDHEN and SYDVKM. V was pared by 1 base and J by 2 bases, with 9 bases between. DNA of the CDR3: TGTGCCAGCAGTTTATTTGGGCGGACCTACGAGCAGTACTTC. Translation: CASSLFGRTYEQYF.

CDR3 amino acids: CASSDPRTDSYEQYF. The CDR3 region has the DNA TGTGCCAGCAGCGACCCCCGAACGGACTCCTACGAGCAGTACTTC. The chain employs TRBV7-9 and TRBJ2-7; D unresolved. CDR1 and CDR2 from the germline V gene are SEHNR and FQNEAQ (reference sequence). The CDR3 length is 15 residues. Trimming pared 5 bases from V and 0 bases from J, leaving 14 bases between.

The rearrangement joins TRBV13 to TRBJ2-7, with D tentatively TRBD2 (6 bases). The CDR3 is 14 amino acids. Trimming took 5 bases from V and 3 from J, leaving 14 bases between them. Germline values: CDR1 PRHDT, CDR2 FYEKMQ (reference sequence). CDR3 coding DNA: TGTGCCAGCAGCCTCGGGAGAGGGGACTACGAGCAGTACTTC. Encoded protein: CASSLGRGDYEQYF.

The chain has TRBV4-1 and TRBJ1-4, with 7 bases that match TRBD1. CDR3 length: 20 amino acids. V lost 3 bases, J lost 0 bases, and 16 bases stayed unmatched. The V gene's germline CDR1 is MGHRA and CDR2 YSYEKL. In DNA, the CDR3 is TGCGCCAGCAGCCAGTCCGCGGGACAGAATTACGTTGCAACTAATGAAAAACTGTTTTTT. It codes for CASSQSAGQNYVATNEKLFF.